This is a list of T cell receptor beta chains from one sample in a study of blood T cell repertoires in COVID-19. The table came from immunoSEQ multiplex PCR; TCRdb's copy has only in-frame clones and leaves some out. Here the sample spans more than 250,000 clones, under 95% being singletons. The sample was PBMCs or T cells enriched from blood (not recorded which). The receptors were gathered from a woman aged 25-40 years who had recovered from COVID-19. Each CDR3 is given with its conserved first and last residue. Fields, in order: D gene, clone size, J gene, V gene, CDR3 protein, CDR3 DNA. D genes are given only for firm matches. A clone size is listed for some rows: how often the clone was seen (once, few, many), or a class if it is expanded.

d_call: -; clone_size: -; j_call: TRBJ1-1; v_call: TRBV30; cdr3_aa: CAWNWGRGGTEAFF; cdr3_nt: TGTGCCTGGAATTGGGGCCGGGGGGGGACTGAAGCTTTCTTT
d_call: -; clone_size: -; j_call: TRBJ1-5; v_call: TRBV19; cdr3_aa: CASSTRGRGDQPQHF; cdr3_nt: TGTGCCAGTAGTACCCGAGGGAGGGGGGATCAGCCCCAGCATTTT
d_call: -; clone_size: -; j_call: TRBJ1-2; v_call: TRBV25-1; cdr3_aa: CASSESGGGYTF; cdr3_nt: TGTGCCAGCAGTGAATCGGGGGGTGGCTACACCTTC
d_call: -; clone_size: -; j_call: TRBJ1-1; v_call: TRBV4-3; cdr3_aa: CASSQGQNTEAFF; cdr3_nt: TGCGCCAGCAGCCAAGGACAGAACACTGAAGCTTTCTTT
d_call: -; clone_size: -; j_call: TRBJ1-1; v_call: TRBV11-2; cdr3_aa: CASRTPLNTEAFF; cdr3_nt: TGTGCCAGCAGAACACCCCTGAACACTGAAGCTTTCTTT
d_call: -; clone_size: -; j_call: TRBJ1-4; v_call: TRBV28; cdr3_aa: CASSYPRSGNEKLFF; cdr3_nt: TGTGCCAGCAGTTATCCCCGGTCGGGTAATGAAAAACTGTTTTTT
d_call: -; clone_size: -; j_call: TRBJ1-3; v_call: TRBV7-2; cdr3_aa: CASSLGAGFGNTIYF; cdr3_nt: TGTGCCAGCAGCTTAGGGGCCGGATTTGGAAACACCATATATTTT
d_call: -; clone_size: -; j_call: TRBJ2-5; v_call: TRBV15; cdr3_aa: CATRRPGTQETQYF; cdr3_nt: TGTGCCACCAGGCGCCCGGGAACACAAGAGACCCAGTACTTC
d_call: TRBD1; clone_size: -; j_call: TRBJ2-7; v_call: TRBV19; cdr3_aa: CASSLGQGDSYEQYF; cdr3_nt: TGTGCCAGTAGTCTTGGACAGGGGGACTCCTACGAGCAGTACTTC
d_call: TRBD2; clone_size: -; j_call: TRBJ2-3; v_call: TRBV12-5; cdr3_aa: CASGLGTSGHTDTQYF; cdr3_nt: TGTGCTAGTGGTTTAGGGACTAGCGGCCACACAGATACGCAGTATTTT
d_call: -; clone_size: -; j_call: TRBJ2-7; v_call: TRBV3-1/TRBV3-2; cdr3_aa: CASSQDRQYEQYF; cdr3_nt: TGTGCCAGCAGCCAAGACAGACAGTACGAGCAGTACTTC
d_call: -; clone_size: -; j_call: TRBJ2-7; v_call: TRBV5-1; cdr3_aa: CASSVQGYEQYF; cdr3_nt: TGCGCCAGCAGCGTCCAGGGCTACGAGCAGTACTTC
d_call: TRBD1; clone_size: -; j_call: TRBJ2-5; v_call: TRBV19; cdr3_aa: CASMNRGLGETQYF; cdr3_nt: TGTGCCAGTATGAACAGGGGGCTAGGGGAGACCCAGTACTTC
d_call: -; clone_size: -; j_call: TRBJ1-1; v_call: TRBV2; cdr3_aa: CASSVMVKRTEAFF; cdr3_nt: TGTGCCAGCAGTGTTATGGTAAAGCGAACTGAAGCTTTCTTT
d_call: TRBD2; clone_size: -; j_call: TRBJ2-3; v_call: TRBV28; cdr3_aa: CASSFRDGTSASTDTQYF; cdr3_nt: TGTGCCAGCAGTTTCCGGGACGGAACTAGCGCTAGCACAGATACGCAGTATTTT
d_call: -; clone_size: -; j_call: TRBJ2-1; v_call: TRBV7-2; cdr3_aa: CASSSSTGPYNEQFF; cdr3_nt: TGTGCCAGCAGCTCCAGTACAGGTCCCTACAATGAGCAGTTCTTC
d_call: -; clone_size: -; j_call: TRBJ1-5; v_call: TRBV7-8; cdr3_aa: CASSLGGFSPHQPQHF; cdr3_nt: TGTGCCAGCAGCTTAGGTGGCTTCTCCCCCCATCAGCCCCAGCATTTT
d_call: -; clone_size: once; j_call: TRBJ2-4; v_call: TRBV6-5; cdr3_aa: CASSQGQGSKNIQYF; cdr3_nt: TGTGCCAGCAGTCAGGGACAAGGATCCAAAAACATTCAGTACTTC
d_call: -; clone_size: -; j_call: TRBJ2-5; v_call: TRBV5-8; cdr3_aa: CASSIWDKETQYF; cdr3_nt: TGTGCCAGCAGCATCTGGGACAAAGAGACCCAGTACTTC
d_call: -; clone_size: once; j_call: TRBJ1-1; v_call: TRBV5-1; cdr3_aa: CASSLETGMNTEAFF; cdr3_nt: TGCGCCAGCAGCTTGGAGACAGGAATGAACACTGAAGCTTTCTTT
d_call: -; clone_size: -; j_call: TRBJ1-3; v_call: TRBV5-1; cdr3_aa: CASSLAGGTGNTIYF; cdr3_nt: TGCGCCAGCAGCTTGGCCGGCGGGACGGGAAACACCATATATTTT
d_call: TRBD1; clone_size: -; j_call: TRBJ2-1; v_call: TRBV27; cdr3_aa: CASSFTFWDSGGNEQFF; cdr3_nt: TGTGCCAGCAGTTTCACTTTTTGGGATTCAGGGGGCAATGAGCAGTTCTTC
d_call: TRBD2; clone_size: -; j_call: TRBJ2-3; v_call: TRBV4-3; cdr3_aa: CASTPGSGSGTDTQYF; cdr3_nt: TGCGCCAGCACTCCGGGGAGCGGGAGTGGGACAGATACGCAGTATTTT
d_call: -; clone_size: -; j_call: TRBJ2-3; v_call: TRBV27; cdr3_aa: CASSTRRGTDTQYF; cdr3_nt: TGTGCCAGCAGTACACGCAGGGGCACAGATACGCAGTATTTT
d_call: -; clone_size: -; j_call: TRBJ2-3; v_call: TRBV28; cdr3_aa: CASRYRDTQYF; cdr3_nt: TGTGCCAGCAGGTACAGGGACACGCAGTATTTT
d_call: TRBD1; clone_size: -; j_call: TRBJ2-5; v_call: TRBV7-8; cdr3_aa: CASSQGVETQYF; cdr3_nt: TGTGCCAGCAGCCAGGGGGTAGAGACCCAGTACTTC
d_call: -; clone_size: -; j_call: TRBJ2-7; v_call: TRBV27; cdr3_aa: CASNLYAASSYEQYF; cdr3_nt: TGTGCCAGCAATTTATATGCGGCAAGCTCCTACGAGCAGTACTTC
d_call: TRBD2; clone_size: -; j_call: TRBJ2-1; v_call: TRBV3-1/TRBV3-2; cdr3_aa: CASSPSGKRTYNEQFF; cdr3_nt: TGTGCCAGCAGCCCTAGCGGGAAGCGCACCTACAATGAGCAGTTCTTC
d_call: -; clone_size: -; j_call: TRBJ2-5; v_call: TRBV28; cdr3_aa: CASSLRQRGSETQYF; cdr3_nt: TGTGCCAGCAGTTTACGGCAGAGGGGGTCGGAGACCCAGTACTTC
d_call: TRBD2; clone_size: -; j_call: TRBJ2-3; v_call: TRBV6-5; cdr3_aa: CASSYSGTSGTDTQYF; cdr3_nt: TGTGCCAGCAGTTACTCCGGGACTAGCGGCACAGATACGCAGTATTTT
d_call: TRBD1; clone_size: -; j_call: TRBJ1-5; v_call: TRBV7-8; cdr3_aa: CASSLKPDRGLGEPQHF; cdr3_nt: TGTGCCAGCAGCTTAAAGCCAGACAGGGGGCTGGGGGAGCCCCAGCATTTT
d_call: TRBD2; clone_size: -; j_call: TRBJ2-7; v_call: TRBV28; cdr3_aa: CASRGLTYEQYF; cdr3_nt: TGTGCCAGCAGGGGACTAACCTACGAGCAGTACTTC
d_call: -; clone_size: -; j_call: TRBJ1-6; v_call: TRBV18; cdr3_aa: CASSPAGGNSPLHF; cdr3_nt: TGTGCCAGCTCGCCGGCCGGAGGTAATTCACCCCTCCACTTT
d_call: -; clone_size: -; j_call: TRBJ2-1; v_call: TRBV24-1; cdr3_aa: CATSDSRQVGYNEQFF; cdr3_nt: TGTGCCACCAGTGATTCTCGACAGGTCGGCTACAATGAGCAGTTCTTC
d_call: -; clone_size: once; j_call: TRBJ1-1; v_call: TRBV6-5; cdr3_aa: CASINRGLANTEAFF; cdr3_nt: TGTGCCAGCATCAATCGGGGGTTGGCGAACACTGAAGCTTTCTTT
d_call: -; clone_size: -; j_call: TRBJ1-1; v_call: TRBV5-5; cdr3_aa: CASSLAGDTEAFF; cdr3_nt: TGTGCCAGCAGCTTGGCAGGGGACACTGAAGCTTTCTTT
d_call: TRBD2; clone_size: -; j_call: TRBJ2-1; v_call: TRBV11-2; cdr3_aa: CASSPRTSGRIDEQFF; cdr3_nt: TGTGCCAGCAGCCCCCGGACTAGCGGGAGGATAGATGAGCAGTTCTTC
d_call: -; clone_size: -; j_call: TRBJ1-1; v_call: TRBV2; cdr3_aa: CASNPRGGGTEAFF; cdr3_nt: TGTGCCAGCAACCCTAGGGGGGGCGGCACTGAAGCTTTCTTT
d_call: TRBD2; clone_size: -; j_call: TRBJ2-2; v_call: TRBV7-6; cdr3_aa: CASSSGLASGELFF; cdr3_nt: TGTGCCAGCAGCTCGGGACTAGCGTCCGGGGAGCTGTTTTTT
d_call: TRBD1; clone_size: -; j_call: TRBJ1-2; v_call: TRBV19; cdr3_aa: CASRQGAGYTF; cdr3_nt: TGTGCCAGTCGACAGGGGGCGGGCTACACCTTC
d_call: TRBD2; clone_size: -; j_call: TRBJ2-3; v_call: TRBV4-3; cdr3_aa: CASSQVATSGNGFTDTQYF; cdr3_nt: TGCGCCAGCAGCCAAGTCGCGACTAGCGGGAACGGCTTCACAGATACGCAGTATTTT
d_call: -; clone_size: -; j_call: TRBJ2-7; v_call: TRBV11-2; cdr3_aa: CASSLVTTGATYEQYF; cdr3_nt: TGTGCCAGCAGCTTAGTTACGACAGGAGCTACCTACGAGCAGTACTTC